This TCR beta chain comes out of a study of T-cell memory formation after mild COVID-19. TCRdb processed the 5' RACE reads anew with MiXCR; each CDR3 protein has one entry. The sample yields about 360,000 distinct CDR3 sequences, 14% seen once. CDR3 length equals 15 residues. Trimming took 6 bases from V and 2 from J, leaving 17 bases between them. From germline, CDR1 is MNHEY and CDR2 SMNVEV (reference sequence). The clonotype was recovered from a man aged 18 to 35 who had mild COVID-19 (a few samples of this study predate the infection). Cell type and time point are not known. The chain recombines TRBV27 with TRBJ2-7, with D maybe TRBD2 (5 bases). The sequenced material came from PBMCs or a T cell subset sorted from them (not recorded which). The CDR3 bases are TGTGCCAGCAGCTTTACAGCGGTCCCTACCTACGAGCAGTACTTC. This gives the protein CASSFTAVPTYEQYF.